The rows below give T cell receptor beta chains drawn from one sample of a study of cytomegalovirus exposure and HLA in healthy donors. Data came from immunoSEQ multiplex PCR; TCRdb stores just in-frame clones and leaves some out. The data show 130,000 to 150,000 clones, approximately 81% seen once. Sequencing input: PBMCs. The receptors were gathered from a boy between 2 and 10 years old in good health and CMV-seronegative. Both conserved end residues are part of each CDR3. Each record gives: J gene, V gene, D gene, clone size, CDR3 protein, CDR3 DNA. The D gene is left open where the match is weak. Clone size appears in some rows only: once, few, many, or a class for an expanded clone.

j_gene: TRBJ1-4
v_gene: TRBV9
d_gene: TRBD1
abundance: -
CDR3aa: CASSPRGAGTNEKLFF
CDR3nt: TGTGCCAGCAGCCCCAGGGGGGCTGGGACTAATGAAAAACTGTTTTTT

j_gene: TRBJ1-4
v_gene: TRBV28
d_gene: -
abundance: -
CDR3aa: CASRSGVLNEKLFF
CDR3nt: TGTGCCAGCAGGTCAGGCGTTCTCAATGAAAAACTGTTTTTT

j_gene: TRBJ2-7
v_gene: TRBV28
d_gene: -
abundance: -
CDR3aa: CASDSLGDEQYF
CDR3nt: TGTGCCAGCGATTCCTTAGGGGACGAGCAGTACTTC

j_gene: TRBJ1-4
v_gene: TRBV6-5
d_gene: -
abundance: -
CDR3aa: CASSYIGTNEKLFF
CDR3nt: TGTGCCAGCAGTTACATCGGAACTAATGAAAAACTGTTTTTT

j_gene: TRBJ2-1
v_gene: TRBV4-1
d_gene: TRBD2
abundance: once
CDR3aa: CASSQQTSGSSYNEQFF
CDR3nt: TGCGCCAGCAGCCAACAAACTAGCGGGAGCTCCTACAATGAGCAGTTCTTC

j_gene: TRBJ1-1
v_gene: TRBV10-3
d_gene: TRBD1
abundance: -
CDR3aa: CAVLTPRGGSLTEAFF
CDR3nt: TGTGCCGTCCTCACACCTAGAGGGGGCTCTTTGACTGAAGCTTTCTTT

j_gene: TRBJ1-6
v_gene: TRBV5-1
d_gene: TRBD1
abundance: -
CDR3aa: CASSSGGGYNSPLHF
CDR3nt: TGCGCCAGCAGCTCAGGGGGCGGCTATAATTCACCCCTCCACTTT

j_gene: TRBJ1-1
v_gene: TRBV6-5
d_gene: TRBD1
abundance: few
CDR3aa: CASSSDDRVNTEAFF
CDR3nt: TGTGCCAGCAGTTCGGACGACAGGGTAAACACTGAAGCTTTCTTT

j_gene: TRBJ2-1
v_gene: TRBV7-2
d_gene: -
abundance: -
CDR3aa: CASSLLAHNEQFF
CDR3nt: TGTGCCAGCAGCCTACTAGCCCACAATGAGCAGTTCTTC

j_gene: TRBJ1-6
v_gene: TRBV19
d_gene: -
abundance: -
CDR3aa: CASSIRGQSSYNSPLHF
CDR3nt: TGTGCCAGTAGTATTCGAGGCCAAAGCTCCTATAATTCACCCCTCCACTTT

j_gene: TRBJ2-7
v_gene: TRBV5-1
d_gene: -
abundance: -
CDR3aa: CASSESSYEQYF
CDR3nt: TGCGCCAGCAGCGAGAGCTCCTACGAGCAGTACTTC

j_gene: TRBJ1-2
v_gene: TRBV5-4
d_gene: -
abundance: -
CDR3aa: CASSLEGGAGVGYTF
CDR3nt: TGTGCCAGCAGCTTGGAGGGGGGTGCGGGGGTCGGCTACACCTTC

j_gene: TRBJ2-1
v_gene: TRBV18
d_gene: TRBD2
abundance: -
CDR3aa: CASSPGRVGVSEQFF
CDR3nt: TGTGCCAGCTCACCAGGGAGGGTGGGAGTAAGTGAGCAGTTCTTC

j_gene: TRBJ1-4
v_gene: TRBV28
d_gene: -
abundance: -
CDR3aa: CASSLAGDRYEKLFF
CDR3nt: TGTGCCAGCAGCTTGGCAGGGGACCGGTATGAAAAACTGTTTTTT

j_gene: TRBJ1-6
v_gene: TRBV7-3
d_gene: -
abundance: -
CDR3aa: CASSRDNSLLSPLHF
CDR3nt: TGTGCCAGCAGTAGGGACAATAGTTTACTCTCACCCCTCCACTTT

j_gene: TRBJ1-1
v_gene: TRBV30
d_gene: TRBD1
abundance: once
CDR3aa: CAWGGYRGIVEAFF
CDR3nt: TGTGCCTGGGGAGGGTACAGGGGGATAGTTGAAGCTTTCTTT

j_gene: TRBJ2-1
v_gene: TRBV27
d_gene: TRBD2
abundance: -
CDR3aa: CASRTSGSYNEQFF
CDR3nt: TGTGCCAGCAGAACTAGCGGGTCCTACAATGAGCAGTTCTTC

j_gene: TRBJ2-3
v_gene: TRBV4-3
d_gene: -
abundance: -
CDR3aa: CASSQDSRNTDTQYF
CDR3nt: TGCGCCAGCAGCCAAGACTCGCGGAACACAGATACGCAGTATTTT

j_gene: TRBJ2-3
v_gene: TRBV12-5
d_gene: -
abundance: -
CDR3aa: CASGFTAGAATDTQYF
CDR3nt: TGTGCTAGTGGTTTCACCGCGGGGGCCGCCACAGATACGCAGTATTTT

j_gene: TRBJ2-1
v_gene: TRBV6-5
d_gene: -
abundance: once
CDR3aa: CASSYSRPGYNEQFF
CDR3nt: TGTGCCAGCAGTTACTCGCGCCCAGGCTACAATGAGCAGTTCTTC

j_gene: TRBJ2-3
v_gene: TRBV25-1
d_gene: -
abundance: -
CDR3aa: CASNGELNTDTQYF
CDR3nt: TGTGCCAGCAACGGGGAACTGAACACAGATACGCAGTATTTT

j_gene: TRBJ1-2
v_gene: TRBV28
d_gene: -
abundance: -
CDR3aa: CASSFRTPKINYGYTF
CDR3nt: TGTGCCAGCAGTTTCAGAACCCCGAAGATTAACTATGGCTACACCTTC

j_gene: TRBJ1-6
v_gene: TRBV7-2
d_gene: -
abundance: -
CDR3aa: CASSLDGSVNSPLHF
CDR3nt: TGTGCCAGCAGCTTAGACGGAAGCGTTAATTCACCCCTCCACTTT

j_gene: TRBJ1-1
v_gene: TRBV7-9
d_gene: -
abundance: once
CDR3aa: CASSFLARGNTEAFF
CDR3nt: TGTGCCAGCAGCTTCCTAGCTCGGGGGAACACTGAAGCTTTCTTT

j_gene: TRBJ2-3
v_gene: TRBV5-6
d_gene: -
abundance: -
CDR3aa: CASSLGPGSSTDTQYF
CDR3nt: TGTGCCAGCAGCTTGGGGCCAGGATCTAGCACAGATACGCAGTATTTT

j_gene: TRBJ1-5
v_gene: TRBV5-8
d_gene: TRBD1
abundance: -
CDR3aa: CASSLETGGYSNQPQHF
CDR3nt: TGTGCCAGCAGCTTAGAAACAGGGGGCTACAGCAATCAGCCCCAGCATTTT

j_gene: TRBJ2-7
v_gene: TRBV27
d_gene: -
abundance: few
CDR3aa: CASSLGLAYEQYF
CDR3nt: TGTGCCAGCAGTTTGGGACTTGCCTACGAGCAGTACTTC

j_gene: TRBJ1-4
v_gene: TRBV6-1
d_gene: -
abundance: -
CDR3aa: CASSPARGLNEKLFF
CDR3nt: TGTGCCAGCAGCCCAGCTCGTGGACTAAATGAAAAACTGTTTTTT

j_gene: TRBJ2-7
v_gene: TRBV28
d_gene: TRBD1
abundance: -
CDR3aa: CASSPTGGDYEQYF
CDR3nt: TGTGCCAGCAGTCCGACAGGGGGCGACTACGAGCAGTACTTC

j_gene: TRBJ2-7
v_gene: TRBV9
d_gene: -
abundance: -
CDR3aa: CASSPSGGLSSYEQYF
CDR3nt: TGTGCCAGCAGCCCGTCGGGGGGCCTTAGCTCCTACGAGCAGTACTTC

j_gene: TRBJ1-2
v_gene: TRBV6-5
d_gene: TRBD1
abundance: -
CDR3aa: CASSRTGGAGYGYTF
CDR3nt: TGTGCCAGCAGTAGAACAGGGGGCGCAGGCTATGGCTACACCTTC

j_gene: TRBJ2-1
v_gene: TRBV5-3
d_gene: -
abundance: -
CDR3aa: CARSLWYGESSYNEQFF
CDR3nt: TGTGCCAGAAGCTTGTGGTACGGAGAGAGCTCCTACAATGAGCAGTTCTTC

j_gene: TRBJ2-1
v_gene: TRBV11-2
d_gene: TRBD2
abundance: once
CDR3aa: CASSLRRGIRERGANEQFF
CDR3nt: TGTGCCAGCAGCTTAAGGCGAGGAATCCGGGAGCGGGGGGCCAATGAGCAGTTCTTC